The clone carrying this T cell receptor (beta chain) occurred a few times. Its specificity is unknown. The authors produced cDNA by 5'RACE using 10-nucleotide random UMIs. MiXCR, applied by TCRdb to the 5' RACE reads, yields one record per CDR3 protein. This sample has fewer than 20,000 distinct CDR3 sequences, with around a quarter found just once. This sample stems from a study of neurological immune-mediated disorders. Study results and caveats: The absence of shared CDR3 amino acid sequences among expanded clones across subjects suggests private repertoires in all groups.

The ends were cut back, 5 bases at V and 8 bases at J, with 24 bases in the middle. There are 16 residues in the CDR3. Germline values: CDR1 MDHEN, CDR2 SYDVKM. J is TRBJ1-2 and V is TRBV28; D call uncertain. The sample consisted of PBMCs. This TCR was recovered from a man aged 50 to 60 with HTLV-1-associated myelopathy (HAM/TSP). Here the CDR3 reads CASSPRSVDLLQGYTF. As DNA, the CDR3 is TGTGCCAGCAGTCCAAGGTCGGTGGACCTCCTACAGGGCTACACCTTC.